These T cell receptor beta chains were read from a single sample in a study of HIV-infected patients and healthy controls. TCRdb recomputed calls from the 5' RACE reads with MiXCR, one row per CDR3 protein. The sample records over 15,000 distinct CDR3 sequences, 7.5% to 9% being singletons. Sequenced input: blood. These receptors all come from an adult in good health. Both conserved end residues are part of each CDR3. The order of the fields is clone size, J gene, V gene, D gene, CDR3 protein, CDR3 DNA. The D gene is left open where the match is weak. Some rows have no size entry. The others give once, few or many, or a class for an expanded clone.

abundance: many; j_gene: TRBJ1-5; v_gene: TRBV2; d_gene: TRBD1; CDR3aa: CASSPFPGQQNQPQHF; CDR3nt: TGTGCCAGCAGCCCTTTCCCGGGACAGCAAAATCAGCCCCAGCATTTT
abundance: NA; j_gene: TRBJ2-3; v_gene: TRBV9; d_gene: NA; CDR3aa: CASSERQDPDTQYF; CDR3nt: TGTGCCAGCAGCGAACGACAGGATCCAGATACGCAGTATTTT
abundance: many; j_gene: TRBJ2-7; v_gene: TRBV20-1; d_gene: NA; CDR3aa: CSARPQVPTYEQYF; CDR3nt: TGCAGTGCTAGGCCACAGGTACCAACCTACGAGCAGTACTTC
abundance: NA; j_gene: TRBJ1-3; v_gene: TRBV29-1; d_gene: NA; CDR3aa: CSVVLGNTIYF; CDR3nt: TGCAGCGTCGTCTTGGGAAACACCATATATTTT
abundance: many; j_gene: TRBJ2-7; v_gene: TRBV6-2/TRBV6-3; d_gene: NA; CDR3aa: CASSYSSSYEQYF; CDR3nt: TGTGCCAGCAGTTACTCTTCGTCCTACGAGCAGTACTTC
abundance: many; j_gene: TRBJ1-1; v_gene: TRBV11-1; d_gene: NA; CDR3aa: CASSLAALTEAFF; CDR3nt: TGTGCCAGCAGCTTGGCGGCCCTTACTGAAGCTTTCTTT
abundance: many; j_gene: TRBJ2-2; v_gene: TRBV11-2; d_gene: NA; CDR3aa: CASQEGTGELFF; CDR3nt: TGTGCCAGTCAAGAGGGCACCGGGGAGCTGTTTTTT
abundance: medium-sized; j_gene: TRBJ1-2; v_gene: TRBV4-1; d_gene: NA; CDR3aa: CASSPIHGQGVGYGYTF; CDR3nt: TGCGCCAGCAGCCCCATTCATGGGCAGGGAGTCGGCTATGGCTACACCTTC
abundance: many; j_gene: TRBJ2-5; v_gene: TRBV20-1; d_gene: TRBD1; CDR3aa: CSASTGTVGQETQYF; CDR3nt: TGCAGTGCTAGCACCGGGACAGTAGGCCAAGAGACCCAGTACTTC
abundance: many; j_gene: TRBJ2-7; v_gene: TRBV7-2; d_gene: NA; CDR3aa: CASSPGRDYEQYF; CDR3nt: TGTGCCAGCAGCCCTGGCCGGGACTACGAGCAGTACTTC
abundance: many; j_gene: TRBJ2-5; v_gene: TRBV11-2; d_gene: NA; CDR3aa: CASGGWAEQETQYF; CDR3nt: TGTGCCAGCGGAGGGTGGGCGGAACAAGAGACCCAGTACTTC
abundance: few; j_gene: TRBJ1-3; v_gene: TRBV5-5; d_gene: NA; CDR3aa: CASSLVGFSGNTIYF; CDR3nt: TGTGCCAGCAGCTTGGTAGGGTTCTCTGGAAACACCATATATTTT
abundance: many; j_gene: TRBJ1-2; v_gene: TRBV10-3; d_gene: TRBD1; CDR3aa: CAISGQGVVYGYTF; CDR3nt: TGTGCCATCAGTGGACAGGGGGTGGTCTATGGCTACACCTTC
abundance: NA; j_gene: TRBJ1-5; v_gene: TRBV5-1; d_gene: NA; CDR3aa: CASSLTPPGTNQPQHF; CDR3nt: TGCGCCAGCAGCTTGACTCCGCCAGGGACGAATCAGCCCCAGCATTTT
abundance: many; j_gene: TRBJ1-5; v_gene: TRBV5-6; d_gene: NA; CDR3aa: CASSSASGRSNQPQHF; CDR3nt: TGTGCCAGCAGCTCAGCCAGCGGTCGGAGCAATCAGCCCCAGCATTTT
abundance: NA; j_gene: TRBJ1-5; v_gene: TRBV28; d_gene: NA; CDR3aa: CASSLRGGQPQHF; CDR3nt: TGTGCCAGCAGTCTGCGAGGGGGTCAGCCCCAGCATTTT
abundance: NA; j_gene: TRBJ2-5; v_gene: TRBV28; d_gene: NA; CDR3aa: CASSLGASQETQYF; CDR3nt: TGTGCCAGCAGTTTGGGGGCGAGCCAAGAGACCCAGTACTTC
abundance: NA; j_gene: TRBJ1-5; v_gene: TRBV4-2; d_gene: TRBD1; CDR3aa: CASSLGTVNQPQHF; CDR3nt: TGTGCCAGCAGCCTCGGGACAGTCAATCAGCCCCAGCATTTT
abundance: many; j_gene: TRBJ2-1; v_gene: TRBV24-1; d_gene: NA; CDR3aa: CATSQDEQFF; CDR3nt: TGTGCCACCAGTCAGGATGAGCAGTTCTTC
abundance: many; j_gene: TRBJ1-1; v_gene: TRBV7-6; d_gene: NA; CDR3aa: CASSLGQGFTEAFF; CDR3nt: TGTGCCAGCAGCTTAGGCCAGGGCTTCACTGAAGCTTTCTTT
abundance: few; j_gene: TRBJ2-4; v_gene: TRBV5-1; d_gene: NA; CDR3aa: CASSLVPVAKNIQYF; CDR3nt: TGCGCCAGCAGCTTGGTTCCCGTAGCCAAAAACATTCAGTACTTC
abundance: few; j_gene: TRBJ2-1; v_gene: TRBV20-1; d_gene: TRBD2; CDR3aa: CSARDFRGSGSIDEQFF; CDR3nt: TGCAGTGCTAGAGATTTTCGGGGGAGCGGGAGTATTGATGAGCAGTTCTTC
abundance: many; j_gene: TRBJ2-5; v_gene: TRBV7-2; d_gene: NA; CDR3aa: CASSLQGTTRRETQYF; CDR3nt: TGTGCCAGCAGCTTACAGGGGACTACCCGACGGGAGACCCAGTACTTC
abundance: many; j_gene: TRBJ2-7; v_gene: TRBV7-2; d_gene: NA; CDR3aa: CASSFGGTNYEQYF; CDR3nt: TGTGCCAGCAGCTTTGGGGGAACCAACTACGAGCAGTACTTC
abundance: few; j_gene: TRBJ1-1; v_gene: TRBV6-2/TRBV6-3; d_gene: NA; CDR3aa: CASSPQYTEAFF; CDR3nt: TGTGCCAGCAGCCCACAGTACACTGAAGCTTTCTTT
abundance: NA; j_gene: TRBJ2-3; v_gene: TRBV29-1; d_gene: NA; CDR3aa: CSFGQGDNRDTQYF; CDR3nt: TGCAGCTTTGGGCAGGGTGACAACAGAGATACGCAGTATTTT
abundance: medium-sized; j_gene: TRBJ2-4; v_gene: TRBV29-1; d_gene: NA; CDR3aa: CSGGDDDIQYF; CDR3nt: TGCAGCGGGGGAGACGACGACATTCAGTACTTC
abundance: many; j_gene: TRBJ2-3; v_gene: TRBV20-1; d_gene: TRBD2; CDR3aa: CSASPRGSDTQYF; CDR3nt: TGCAGTGCTAGCCCGCGGGGGTCAGATACGCAGTATTTT
abundance: many; j_gene: TRBJ2-7; v_gene: TRBV21-1; d_gene: NA; CDR3aa: CASTLSPGTGDSYEQYF; CDR3nt: TGTGCCAGCACCTTATCTCCCGGGACAGGTGACTCCTACGAGCAGTACTTC
abundance: many; j_gene: TRBJ2-1; v_gene: TRBV14; d_gene: NA; CDR3aa: CASSPETGSNEQFF; CDR3nt: TGTGCCAGCAGCCCCGAGACAGGAAGCAATGAGCAGTTCTTC
abundance: many; j_gene: TRBJ1-5; v_gene: TRBV6-5; d_gene: NA; CDR3aa: CASSYRGLGQPQHF; CDR3nt: TGTGCCAGCAGTTACAGGGGTCTCGGTCAGCCCCAGCATTTT
abundance: NA; j_gene: TRBJ1-5; v_gene: TRBV7-9; d_gene: NA; CDR3aa: CASSLEGHNQPQHF; CDR3nt: TGTGCCAGCAGCTTAGAGGGCCACAATCAGCCCCAGCATTTT
abundance: many; j_gene: TRBJ2-7; v_gene: TRBV5-1; d_gene: TRBD2; CDR3aa: CASSSVIAGEQYF; CDR3nt: TGCGCCAGCAGCTCGGTTATAGCGGGCGAGCAGTACTTC
abundance: many; j_gene: TRBJ2-5; v_gene: TRBV11-2; d_gene: NA; CDR3aa: CASSYHASAQYF; CDR3nt: TGTGCCAGCAGCTATCACGCATCGGCCCAGTACTTC
abundance: NA; j_gene: TRBJ2-7; v_gene: TRBV6-5; d_gene: TRBD1; CDR3aa: CASTGTGTGNSYEQYF; CDR3nt: TGTGCCAGCACCGGGACCGGGACAGGCAATTCCTACGAGCAGTACTTC
abundance: many; j_gene: TRBJ1-2; v_gene: TRBV12-3/TRBV12-4; d_gene: TRBD1; CDR3aa: CASSSGQGTHGYTF; CDR3nt: TGTGCCAGCAGCTCGGGACAGGGGACGCATGGCTACACCTTC
abundance: NA; j_gene: TRBJ2-5; v_gene: TRBV4-3; d_gene: NA; CDR3aa: CASSQDRNREETQYF; CDR3nt: TGCGCCAGCAGCCAAGATAGAAACAGGGAAGAGACCCAGTACTTC
abundance: few; j_gene: TRBJ1-1; v_gene: TRBV4-2; d_gene: NA; CDR3aa: CASSQALILVGRNTEAFF; CDR3nt: TGTGCCAGCAGCCAAGCTCTAATATTAGTGGGGCGGAACACTGAAGCTTTCTTT
abundance: many; j_gene: TRBJ2-1; v_gene: TRBV7-3; d_gene: NA; CDR3aa: CASSLKTDYNEQFF; CDR3nt: TGTGCCAGCAGCTTAAAAACTGACTACAATGAGCAGTTCTTC
abundance: many; j_gene: TRBJ1-6; v_gene: TRBV10-3; d_gene: TRBD1; CDR3aa: CAISRDRGSDSPLHF; CDR3nt: TGTGCCATCAGCAGGGACAGGGGATCTGATTCACCCCTCCACTTT
abundance: medium-sized; j_gene: TRBJ1-1; v_gene: TRBV6-2/TRBV6-3; d_gene: TRBD1; CDR3aa: CASSYSGQGAAEAFF; CDR3nt: TGTGCCAGCAGTTACTCAGGGCAGGGGGCAGCTGAAGCTTTCTTT
abundance: NA; j_gene: TRBJ2-7; v_gene: TRBV6-2/TRBV6-3; d_gene: NA; CDR3aa: CERSYGKEANYEQYF; CDR3nt: TGTGAAAGAAGTTACGGGAAAGAGGCCAACTACGAGCAGTACTTC
abundance: medium-sized; j_gene: TRBJ1-2; v_gene: TRBV18; d_gene: NA; CDR3aa: CASSPPAGDGYTF; CDR3nt: TGTGCCAGCTCACCTCCCGCGGGGGATGGCTACACCTTC
abundance: many; j_gene: TRBJ2-5; v_gene: TRBV3-1; d_gene: TRBD2; CDR3aa: CASSQDRRPSGSDRQETQYF; CDR3nt: TGTGCCAGCAGCCAAGATCGGAGGCCTAGCGGGAGTGATCGGCAAGAGACCCAGTACTTC
abundance: medium-sized; j_gene: TRBJ1-5; v_gene: TRBV27; d_gene: NA; CDR3aa: CASSFAGLNNQPQHF; CDR3nt: TGTGCCAGCAGTTTCGCGGGACTGAACAATCAGCCCCAGCATTTT
abundance: many; j_gene: TRBJ2-7; v_gene: TRBV18; d_gene: NA; CDR3aa: CASSPLPGGEQYF; CDR3nt: TGTGCCAGCTCTCCTTTGCCCGGTGGCGAGCAGTACTTC
abundance: few; j_gene: TRBJ2-4; v_gene: TRBV20-1; d_gene: NA; CDR3aa: CSAPPRLLAKNIQYF; CDR3nt: TGCAGTGCTCCCCCCCGACTCCTAGCCAAAAACATTCAGTACTTC
abundance: medium-sized; j_gene: TRBJ2-7; v_gene: TRBV7-2; d_gene: NA; CDR3aa: CASSLFRSKGGEQYF; CDR3nt: TGTGCCAGCAGCTTATTTAGGAGTAAAGGTGGCGAGCAGTACTTC
abundance: many; j_gene: TRBJ2-1; v_gene: TRBV11-2; d_gene: NA; CDR3aa: CASSTRDNTIHNEQFF; CDR3nt: TGTGCCAGCAGCACCCGGGACAATACAATCCACAATGAGCAGTTCTTC
abundance: few; j_gene: TRBJ2-1; v_gene: TRBV2; d_gene: TRBD1; CDR3aa: CASRAGQGAGNEQFF; CDR3nt: TGTGCCAGCAGGGCCGGACAGGGGGCTGGGAATGAGCAGTTCTTC
abundance: many; j_gene: TRBJ2-7; v_gene: TRBV30; d_gene: TRBD1; CDR3aa: CAWSVGGQEFSEQYF; CDR3nt: TGTGCCTGGAGCGTCGGGGGACAGGAGTTTTCCGAGCAGTACTTC
abundance: NA; j_gene: TRBJ1-1; v_gene: TRBV20-1; d_gene: NA; CDR3aa: CSARGRIGTEAFF; CDR3nt: TGCAGTGCTAGAGGAAGGATTGGGACTGAAGCTTTCTTT
abundance: many; j_gene: TRBJ2-3; v_gene: TRBV29-1; d_gene: NA; CDR3aa: CSVEDGGLITDTQYF; CDR3nt: TGCAGCGTTGAAGATGGAGGCCTAATCACAGATACGCAGTATTTT
abundance: NA; j_gene: TRBJ2-1; v_gene: TRBV28; d_gene: TRBD1; CDR3aa: CASSPGQGNEQFF; CDR3nt: TGTGCCAGCAGCCCAGGACAGGGTAATGAGCAGTTCTTC
abundance: NA; j_gene: TRBJ1-1; v_gene: TRBV3-1; d_gene: TRBD1; CDR3aa: CASSPLDRALEAFF; CDR3nt: TGTGCCAGCAGCCCTTTGGACAGGGCCCTTGAAGCTTTCTTT